A single sample gave rise to the 28 T cell receptor beta chains below, sequenced in a study of blood T cell repertoires in COVID-19. Method: immunoSEQ multiplex PCR; TCRdb's copy keeps in-frame clones and lacks some. The table lists around 300,000 clones, about 89% of them singletons. Sequenced sample: PBMCs or T cells enriched from blood (not recorded which). Receptors were obtained from a middle-aged woman who had recovered from COVID-19.

The rearrangement links TRBV10-3 to TRBJ2-5, with 10 bases identical to TRBD1. V shed 4 bases, J shed 5 bases, and the junction held 7 bases outside the gene matches. The germline gives CDR1 ENHRY, CDR2 SYGVKD. This CDR3 is built from 15 residues. The CDR3, as DNA: TGTGCCATCAGTGGGGACAGGGGCAAAGTGGAGACCCAGTACTTC. This gives the protein CAISGDRGKVETQYF.

The chain uses TRBV5-1 and TRBJ1-1; 9 bases are a match to TRBD1. The CDR3 extends over 16 amino acids. In germline, CDR1 is SGHRS, CDR2 YFSETQ. The V segment lost 0 bases and the J segment 1 base; nucleotides outside the gene matches: 4. The CDR3 nucleotides are TGCGCCAGCAGCTTGGGACCACAGGGGGCGAACACTGAAGCTTTCTTT. Translating gives CASSLGPQGANTEAFF.

CDR3 nucleotides: TGTGCCTGGAGGGGGGCAGGGGGAAACACCATATATTTT. Its protein product is CAWRGAGGNTIYF. The chain couples TRBV30 to TRBJ1-3, with TRBD1 as a possible D gene (6 bases). The CDR3 is 13 residues long. V lost 3 bases and J 4 bases, leaving 10 bases between the germline ends. Germline loops: CDR1 GTSNPN, CDR2 SVGIG (reference sequence).

This chain connects TRBV4-1 to TRBJ1-2; 7 positions match TRBD1. V was clipped by 4 bases and J by 6 bases; unmatched bases: 11. CDR3 length: 15 residues. Germline loops: CDR1 MGHRA, CDR2 YSYEKL. The CDR3 is CASSRVTGLIDGYTF. Written as DNA, the CDR3 is TGCGCCAGCAGCCGTGTGACAGGGCTCATAGATGGCTACACCTTC.

The V and J genes are TRBV28 and TRBJ1-6, with D unclear. The CDR3 contains 14 residues. Between the trimmed V and J ends, which lost 4 bases and 9 bases, there was a span of 13 bases. The germline V gene has CDR1 MDHEN and CDR2 SYDVKM. The CDR3 DNA reads TGTGCCAGCAGTTCGGATGCGGGAGGTTCACCCCTCCACTTT. This codes for CASSSDAGGSPLHF.

V usage is TRBV7-2 and J usage is TRBJ2-5; TRBD2 might be the D (6 bases). The CDR3 runs to 15 residues. CDR1 and CDR2 (germline): SGHTA, FQGNSA. Trimming pared 1 base from V and 3 bases from J, leaving 12 bases between. As DNA, the CDR3 is TGTGCCAGCAGCTTAGAAGTCTGGGGGGAAGAGACCCAGTACTTC. This encodes CASSLEVWGEETQYF.

The chain couples TRBV5-5 to TRBJ1-2, with 9 bases identical to TRBD1. Per the germline V gene, CDR1 is SGHKS and CDR2 is YYEKEE (reference sequence). Trimming at V came to 5 bases and at J to 0 bases, leaving 11 bases not matched to a gene. The length of the CDR3 is 17 residues. The chain's CDR3 is CASSPSSGTGTNYGYTF. CDR3 sequence (DNA): TGTGCCAGCAGTCCTTCTTCCGGGACAGGGACTAACTATGGCTACACCTTC.

The chain combines TRBV13 with TRBJ2-3, with a possible D match to TRBD2 (5 bases). CDR3 length equals 19 residues. V was shortened by 2 bases and J by 0 bases, with 21 bases between the two germline ends. Germline CDR1 reads PRHDT; CDR2 reads FYEKMQ (reference sequence). The CDR3 coding sequence is TGTGCCAGCAGCTTATCTTTGGCGGGCGGTTACTCTAGCACAGATACGCAGTATTTT. Amino acid sequence: CASSLSLAGGYSSTDTQYF. The variable domain in full, with the rest retrieved from reference TRBV13 and TRBJ2-3, is AAGVIQSPRHLIKEKRETATLKCYPIPRHDTVYWYQQGPGQDPQFLISFYEKMQSDKGSIPDRFSAQQFSDYHSELNMSSLELGDSALYFCASSLSLAGGYSSTDTQYFGPGTRLTVL.

J is TRBJ1-5 and V is TRBV3-1 (or the pseudogene TRBV3-2); D remains unclear. Trimming stripped 0 bases from V and 4 bases from J, with 13 bases between. There are 16 residues in the CDR3. The germline gives CDR1 LGHDT, CDR2 YNNKEL (reference sequence). CDR3 loop: CASSQDFYRGNQPQHF. For the CDR3, the DNA is TGTGCCAGCAGCCAAGATTTCTACCGGGGAAATCAGCCCCAGCATTTT.

This chain connects TRBV6-5 to TRBJ1-3, with a tentative D call TRBD1 (5 bases). The CDR3 covers 14 residues. Trimming took 2 bases from V and 4 from J, leaving 9 bases between them. CDR1 and CDR2 from the germline V gene are MNHEY and SVGAGI. The CDR3 is CASSYGSGGNTIYF. CDR3 DNA: TGTGCCAGCAGTTACGGGTCAGGGGGAAACACCATATATTTT.

The gene calls are TRBV30 and TRBJ1-2; tentative D call: TRBD1 (5 bases). The CDR3 has 14 residues. Germline V gene sequence: CDR1 GTSNPN, CDR2 SVGIG (reference sequence). V lost 0 bases to trimming and J lost 9 bases, with 17 bases between them. CDR3 in amino acids: CAWSVVGEVVRYTF. CDR3 nucleotide sequence: TGTGCCTGGAGTGTCGTAGGGGAAGTAGTTCGCTACACCTTC.

The V gene is TRBV6-5, the J gene TRBJ1-1, with TRBD1 identical over 8 bases. Looked up from germline, CDR1 is MNHEY and CDR2 is SVGAGI. The V and J ends lost 1 base and 4 bases, in that order; junction bases with no gene match: 2. This CDR3 is 14 amino acids long. Here the CDR3 DNA reads TGTGCCAGCAGTTACTACGGACAGGGCACTGAAGCTTTCTTT. This sequence encodes CASSYYGQGTEAFF.

The sample holds a few counts of this clone. The chain uses TRBV2 and TRBJ2-7, with a tentative D call TRBD1 (6 bases). CDR3 length: 16 residues. V gave up 0 bases and J gave up 11 bases, with 23 bases separating them. Germline loops: CDR1 SNHLY, CDR2 FYNNEI. CDR3 amino acids: CASSEAWPGEYSREYF. The CDR3, as DNA: TGTGCCAGCAGTGAAGCGTGGCCAGGGGAGTACTCTAGGGAGTACTTC.

Only one count was recorded for this clone. This sample also contains other DNA sequences that code for the same CDR3. The chain uses TRBV7-9 and TRBJ1-2; perhaps TRBD1 as D (6 bases). Trimming pared 0 bases from V and 2 bases from J, leaving 7 bases between. The CDR3 sequence is 14 residues long. Germline V gene lookup returns CDR1 SEHNR and CDR2 FQNEAQ (reference sequence). For the CDR3, the DNA is TGTGCCAGCAGCTTAGCCGGACAGAACTATGGCTACACCTTC. Its protein product is CASSLAGQNYGYTF. The full variable domain, with the rest looked up from reference TRBV7-9 and TRBJ1-2, is DTGVSQNPRHKITKRGQNVTFRCDPISEHNRLYWYRQTLGQGPEFLTYFQNEAQLEKSRLLSDRFSAERPKGSFSTLEIQRTEQGDSAMYLCASSLAGQNYGYTFGSGTRLTVV.

The chain combines TRBV19 with TRBJ2-1; 10 bases are a match to TRBD2. This CDR3 region has 19 residues. V lost 5 bases and J lost 0; bases outside the gene matches: 13. Germline V gives CDR1 LNHDA, CDR2 SQIVND (reference sequence). The CDR3: CASSGRGLAGDFSYNEQFF. In DNA, the CDR3 is TGTGCCAGTAGTGGACGGGGCCTAGCGGGAGACTTCTCCTACAATGAGCAGTTCTTC.

V usage is TRBV6-2 or TRBV6-3 and J usage is TRBJ1-5; D is ambiguous. Between the trimmed V and J ends, which lost 0 bases and 10 bases, there was a span of 10 bases. From germline, CDR1 is MNHEY and CDR2 SVGEGT. The CDR3 has 13 amino acids. The CDR3 is CASSYSRETPQHF. The CDR3 region has the DNA TGTGCCAGCAGTTACTCGCGGGAAACACCCCAGCATTTT.

The J gene is TRBJ1-2, the V gene TRBV3-1 (or the pseudogene TRBV3-2), with a possible D match to TRBD1 (5 bases). The CDR3 length is 15 residues. V dropped 1 base and J dropped 2 bases, with 11 bases sitting between them. Per germline, CDR1 LGHDT and CDR2 YNNKEL (reference sequence). The CDR3 DNA is TGTGCCAGCAGCCAAGGGGGACTGACGAACTATGGCTACACCTTC. It specifies CASSQGGLTNYGYTF.

The V and J genes are TRBV6-5 and TRBJ1-1; D possibly corresponds to TRBD1 (6 bases). Trimming removed 10 bases at V and 1 base at J, with 16 bases between. Germline V gives CDR1 MNHEY, CDR2 SVGAGI. This CDR3 is built from 14 residues. CDR3: CANQKKQGNTEAFF. The CDR3 DNA is TGTGCCAACCAAAAAAAACAGGGGAACACTGAAGCTTTCTTT.

The chain is built from TRBV29-1 and TRBJ1-1; tentatively, D is TRBD1 (6 bases). V lost 6 bases and J 0 bases, leaving 11 bases between the germline ends. The germline CDR1 and CDR2 sequences are SQVTM and ANQGSEA. This CDR3 spans 13 amino acids. CDR3 loop: CSVRGLMNTEAFF. The DNA for the CDR3 is TGCAGCGTCAGGGGCCTCATGAACACTGAAGCTTTCTTT.

The V call is TRBV4-1, the J call TRBJ2-1; the D gene is possibly TRBD1 (5 bases). Germline loops: CDR1 MGHRA, CDR2 YSYEKL. Trimming removed 0 bases from V and 9 bases from J, with 9 bases in between. This CDR3 spans 13 amino acids. The CDR3 loop reads CASSQDEGVEQFF. DNA of the CDR3: TGCGCCAGCAGCCAAGATGAAGGGGTTGAGCAGTTCTTC.

This sequence joins TRBV5-1 and TRBJ2-3, with 8 bases matching TRBD1. With 0 bases clipped from V and 1 base from J, the junction kept 4 bases outside the gene matches. The CDR3 contains 16 residues. Germline V lookup: CDR1 SGHRS, CDR2 YFSETQ. CDR3: CASSLDPTGGTDTQYF. As DNA, the CDR3 is TGCGCCAGCAGCTTGGATCCGACAGGGGGCACAGATACGCAGTATTTT.

J is TRBJ2-3 and V is TRBV6-4, with D maybe TRBD2 (6 bases). Trimming stripped 2 bases from V and 5 bases from J, with 14 bases between. CDR3 length equals 15 residues. Germline CDR1 MRHNA, CDR2 SNTAGT. The CDR3 loop reads CASSDAGSRGDTQYF. The DNA of the CDR3 is TGTGCCAGCAGTGACGCGGGCTCGCGGGGAGATACGCAGTATTTT.

The J gene is TRBJ1-4, the V gene TRBV7-6; 8 bases are shared with TRBD1. J gave up 0 bases and V 5 bases, and 2 bases lay outside the gene matches. From germline, CDR1 is SGHVS and CDR2 FNYEAQ. The CDR3 extends over 15 amino acids. The CDR3 reads CASSRGQATNEKLFF. The CDR3 bases are TGTGCCAGCAGCCGGGGACAGGCAACTAATGAAAAACTGTTTTTT. The variable domain in full, completed from reference TRBV7-6 and TRBJ1-4, reads GAGVSQSPRYKVTKRGQDVALRCDPISGHVSLYWYRQALGQGPEFLTYFNYEAQQDKSGLPNDRFSAERPEGSISTLTIQRTEQRDSAMYRCASSRGQATNEKLFFGSGTQLSVL.

The rearrangement joins TRBV19 to TRBJ2-1; 7 bases line up with TRBD2. The CDR3 runs 16 residues. The V gene end was trimmed by 1 base and the J gene end by 8 bases; junction bases not matched to a gene: 11. Germline CDR1 reads LNHDA; CDR2 reads SQIVND (reference sequence). This CDR3 is CASSIGLAVYRHEQFF. CDR3 bases: TGTGCCAGTAGTATAGGTCTAGCGGTGTACCGGCATGAGCAGTTCTTC.

The V call is TRBV9, the J call TRBJ1-1; D perhaps matches TRBD1 (6 bases). The CDR3 totals 15 residues. The V and J ends lost 1 base and 1 base respectively, with 11 bases between them. Germline V gene lookup returns CDR1 SGDLS and CDR2 YYNGEE. CDR3 sequence reads: CASSVTGTQNTEAFF. CDR3 sequence (DNA): TGTGCCAGCAGCGTAACCGGGACACAGAACACTGAAGCTTTCTTT.

The genes are TRBV19 and TRBJ2-7, with 14 nucleotides matching TRBD2. The CDR3 length is 18 residues. V shed 3 bases and J 6 bases; nucleotides not matched to a gene: 13. Germline CDR1 is LNHDA and CDR2 is SQIVND (reference sequence). CDR3 protein: CASSIQTSGRAELGEQYF. DNA for the CDR3: TGTGCCAGTAGTATCCAGACTAGCGGGAGGGCCGAATTGGGCGAGCAGTACTTC.

This chain joins TRBV6-5 and TRBJ2-5, with 7 bases that match TRBD1. The germline V gene encodes CDR1 MNHEY and CDR2 SVGAGI. V dropped 5 bases and J dropped 4; count of bases not matched to a gene: 7. The CDR3 contains 14 residues. The CDR3 here is CASSRQGKGETQYF. The CDR3 DNA reads as TGTGCCAGCAGTCGACAGGGTAAGGGAGAGACCCAGTACTTC.

The rearrangement uses TRBV6-2 or TRBV6-3 and TRBJ2-5; 7 bases match TRBD2. CDR1 and CDR2 from the germline V gene are MNHEY and SVGEGT. The CDR3 consists of 18 residues. The trim removed 6 bases at V and 1 base at J, leaving 17 bases unmatched. The CDR3: CASSSNLWGTTGQETQYF. The CDR3, as DNA: TGTGCCAGCAGCTCTAATCTGTGGGGGACTACAGGCCAAGAGACCCAGTACTTC.